The TCR beta chain described here comes from a study of blood T cell repertoires in COVID-19. Measured with immunoSEQ multiplex PCR; TCRdb has only the in-frame clones, and not every one. The sample has more than 100,000 clones, roughly 90% seen once. The germline gives CDR1 LNHDA, CDR2 SQIVND (reference sequence). CDR3 size: 16 residues. The J segment lost 3 bases and the V segment lost 7 bases, leaving 8 bases of the junction unmatched. V and J are TRBV19 and TRBJ2-1; the match to TRBD2 covers 11 bases. The sequence came from a woman between 55 and 75 years old with COVID-19, enrolled during active disease. Sequenced material: peripheral blood. In nucleotides, the CDR3 is TGTGCCAGTACCCCGTCTAGCGGGGGGCTCTACAATGAGCAGTTCTTC. Protein: CASTPSSGGLYNEQFF.